The clone carrying this TCR beta chain has just a few counts. Germline and junction disagree at one end, which may indicate a read error. The sample belongs to a study of tumor-infiltrating lymphocytes in primary liver carcinoma. Study context: These were node-negative, non-metastatic T1-T3 tumors of about 4 to 11 cm.

Taking about 20-31 mg of unsorted bulk tissue, the authors co-extracted RNA and DNA. Starting from 500 ng of total RNA, TCR beta cDNA was produced with a primer in the constant region. It was through three nested multiplex PCR rounds of slightly modified ARM-PCR that TCR beta libraries arose. MiXCR was run by TCRdb on the multiplex PCR reads, yielding one entry per CDR3 protein. The table records tens of thousands of distinct CDR3 sequences, around 79% of them present only once. This receptor was identified in a woman aged 25 to 45 with primary liver carcinoma and hepatitis B virus infection. Sequencing was performed on liver tumor tissue from sampling region 1. Specified subset: tumor region T1, superior pole.

CDR3 sequence reads: CTSSTDGGLTQYF. The CDR3 DNA sequence: TGTACCAGCAGTACTGACGGGGGGCTGACCCAGTACTTC. The rearrangement joins TRBV6-5 to TRBJ2-5; possibly TRBD2 for D (7 bases). The CDR3 runs 13 residues. The germline V gene has CDR1 MNHEY and CDR2 SVGAGI.